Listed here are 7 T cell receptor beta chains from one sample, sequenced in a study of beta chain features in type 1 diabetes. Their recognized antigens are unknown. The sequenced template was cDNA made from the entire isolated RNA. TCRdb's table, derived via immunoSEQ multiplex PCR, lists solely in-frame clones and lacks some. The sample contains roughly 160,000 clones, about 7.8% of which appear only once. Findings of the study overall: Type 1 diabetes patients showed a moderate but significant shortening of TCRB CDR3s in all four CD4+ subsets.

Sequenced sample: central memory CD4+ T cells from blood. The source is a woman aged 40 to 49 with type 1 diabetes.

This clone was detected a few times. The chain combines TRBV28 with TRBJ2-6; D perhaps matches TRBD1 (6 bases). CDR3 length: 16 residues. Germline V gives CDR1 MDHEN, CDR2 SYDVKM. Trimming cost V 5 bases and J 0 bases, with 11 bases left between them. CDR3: CASSLYRDSGANVLTF. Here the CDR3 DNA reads TGTGCCAGCAGTCTATACAGGGACTCTGGGGCCAACGTCCTGACTTTC.

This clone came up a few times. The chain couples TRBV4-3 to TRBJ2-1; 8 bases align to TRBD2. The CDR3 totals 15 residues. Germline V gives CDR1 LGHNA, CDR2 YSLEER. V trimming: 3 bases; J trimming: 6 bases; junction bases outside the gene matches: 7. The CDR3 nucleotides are TGCGCCAGCAGCCAGGGGGGACTAGGCGGCAATGAGCAGTTCTTC. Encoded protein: CASSQGGLGGNEQFF.

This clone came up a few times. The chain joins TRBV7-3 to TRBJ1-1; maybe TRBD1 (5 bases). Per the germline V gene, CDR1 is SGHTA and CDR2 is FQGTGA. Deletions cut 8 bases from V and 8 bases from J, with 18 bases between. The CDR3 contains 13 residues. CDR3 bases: TGTGCCAGCGCCCCGTGGCAGGGTTCGGAAGCTTTCTTT. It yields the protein CASAPWQGSEAFF.

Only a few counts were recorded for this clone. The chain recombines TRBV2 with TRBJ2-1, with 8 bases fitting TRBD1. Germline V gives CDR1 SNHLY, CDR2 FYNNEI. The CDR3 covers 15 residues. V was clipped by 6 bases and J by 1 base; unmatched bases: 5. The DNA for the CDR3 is TGTGCCAGCAGGGTCGGACAGGGTTCCTACAATGAGCAGTTCTTC. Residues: CASRVGQGSYNEQFF.

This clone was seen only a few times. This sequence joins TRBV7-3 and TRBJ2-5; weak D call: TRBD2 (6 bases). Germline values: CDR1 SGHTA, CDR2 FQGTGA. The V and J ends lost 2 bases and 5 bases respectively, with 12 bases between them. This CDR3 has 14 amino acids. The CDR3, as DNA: TGTGCCAGCAGCTTAGCGGGCGGGGCGGAGACCCAGTACTTC. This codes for CASSLAGGAETQYF.

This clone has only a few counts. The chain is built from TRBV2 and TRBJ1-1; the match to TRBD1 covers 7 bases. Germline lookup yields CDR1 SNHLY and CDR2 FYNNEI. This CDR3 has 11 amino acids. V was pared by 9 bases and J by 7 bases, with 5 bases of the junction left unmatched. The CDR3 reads CASGQVFEAFF. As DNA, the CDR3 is TGTGCCAGTGGACAGGTCTTTGAAGCTTTCTTT.

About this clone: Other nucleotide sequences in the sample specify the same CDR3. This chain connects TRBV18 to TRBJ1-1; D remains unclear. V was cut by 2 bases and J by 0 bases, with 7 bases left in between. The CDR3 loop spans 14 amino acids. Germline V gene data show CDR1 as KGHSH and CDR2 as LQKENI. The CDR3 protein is CASSPTGMNTEAFF. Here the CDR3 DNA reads TGTGCCAGCTCACCAACGGGGATGAACACTGAAGCTTTCTTT. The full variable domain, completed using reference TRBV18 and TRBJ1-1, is NAGVMQNPRHLVRRRGQEARLRCSPMKGHSHVYWYRQLPEEGLKFMVYLQKENIIDESGMPKERFSAEFPKEGPSILRIQQVVRGDSAAYFCASSPTGMNTEAFFGQGTRLTVV.